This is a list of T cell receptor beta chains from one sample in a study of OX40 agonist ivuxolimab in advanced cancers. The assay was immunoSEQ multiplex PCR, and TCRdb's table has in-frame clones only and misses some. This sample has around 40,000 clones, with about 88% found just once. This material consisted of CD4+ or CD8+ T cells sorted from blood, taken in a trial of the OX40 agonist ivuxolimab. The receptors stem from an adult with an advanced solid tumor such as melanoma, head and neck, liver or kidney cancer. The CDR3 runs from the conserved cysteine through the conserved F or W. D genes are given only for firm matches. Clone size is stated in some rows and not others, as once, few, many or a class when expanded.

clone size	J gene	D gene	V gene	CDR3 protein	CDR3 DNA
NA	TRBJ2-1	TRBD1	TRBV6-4	CASRGDRGHEQFF	TGTGCCAGCAGAGGTGACAGGGGTCATGAGCAGTTCTTC
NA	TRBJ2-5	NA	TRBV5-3	CASSLSRGGETQYF	TGTGCCAGCAGCTTGTCACGGGGCGGTGAGACCCAGTACTTC
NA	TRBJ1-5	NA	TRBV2	CASSVLGPQHF	TGTGCCAGCAGTGTGCTGGGGCCCCAGCATTTT
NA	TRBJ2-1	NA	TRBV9	CASSVAHPGDNEQFF	TGTGCCAGCAGCGTAGCCCACCCAGGGGACAATGAGCAGTTCTTC
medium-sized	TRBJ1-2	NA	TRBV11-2	CASSLGTPLDGYTF	TGTGCCAGCAGCTTGGGCACTCCCTTGGATGGCTACACCTTC
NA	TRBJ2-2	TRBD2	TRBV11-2	CASSPLGVAGRAGELFF	TGTGCCAGCAGCCCCCTGGGGGTAGCGGGGCGGGCCGGGGAGCTGTTTTTT
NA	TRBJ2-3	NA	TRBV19	CASSRSPGTDTQYF	TGTGCCAGTAGTAGATCCCCGGGCACAGATACGCAGTATTTT
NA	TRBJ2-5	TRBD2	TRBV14	CASSPGTSGPQYF	TGTGCCAGCAGCCCCGGGACTAGCGGGCCTCAGTACTTC
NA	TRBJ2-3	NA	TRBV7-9	CAKAGTPGSDTQYF	TGTGCCAAGGCGGGGACGCCAGGGTCAGATACGCAGTATTTT
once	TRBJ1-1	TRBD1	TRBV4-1	CASSHPGQGASEAFF	TGCGCCAGCAGCCACCCGGGGCAGGGGGCCTCTGAAGCTTTCTTT
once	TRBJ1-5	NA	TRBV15	CATSMLGPHLSQPQHF	TGTGCCACCAGCATGCTGGGACCGCATCTTTCTCAGCCCCAGCATTTT
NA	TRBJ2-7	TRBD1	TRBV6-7	CARASGTGLVRCEQYF	TGTGCCAGGGCCTCCGGGACAGGGTTGGTTCGGTGCGAGCAGTACTTC
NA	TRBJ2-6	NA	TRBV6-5	CASTHGSGANVLTF	TGTGCCAGCACTCACGGCTCTGGGGCCAACGTCCTGACTTTC
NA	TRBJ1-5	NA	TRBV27	CASSPQTGGQPQHF	TGTGCCAGCAGCCCTCAAACCGGGGGTCAGCCCCAGCATTTT
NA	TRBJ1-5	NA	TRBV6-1	CASEVGYSNQPQHF	TGTGCCAGTGAGGTAGGATACAGCAATCAGCCCCAGCATTTT
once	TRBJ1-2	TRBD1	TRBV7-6	CASSPTPPGQGFVYGYTF	TGTGCCAGCAGCCCCACACCGCCGGGACAGGGGTTCGTCTATGGCTACACCTTC
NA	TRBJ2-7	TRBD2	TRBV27	CASSSSSGASYEQYF	TGTGCCAGCAGTTCTTCTAGCGGGGCTTCCTACGAGCAGTACTTC
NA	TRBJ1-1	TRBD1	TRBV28	CASTPLGQAKNTEAFF	TGTGCCAGCACCCCCCTGGGACAGGCAAAAAACACTGAAGCTTTCTTT
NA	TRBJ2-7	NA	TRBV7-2	CASSLGLAVYEQYF	TGTGCCAGCAGCTTAGGATTAGCGGTGTACGAGCAGTACTTC
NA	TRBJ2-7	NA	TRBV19	CASSSGLTDEQYF	TGTGCCAGTAGTTCCGGGCTTACGGACGAGCAGTACTTC
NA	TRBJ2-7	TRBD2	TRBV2	CASSRLAGYEQYF	TGTGCCAGCAGCCGACTAGCGGGGTACGAGCAGTACTTC
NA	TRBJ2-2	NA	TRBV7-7	CASSLGPWAGELFF	TGTGCTAGCAGCTTAGGGCCCTGGGCCGGGGAGCTGTTTTTT
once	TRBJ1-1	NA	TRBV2	CASIPRGAPRGEAFF	TGTGCCAGCATTCCCCGAGGGGCGCCTAGGGGTGAAGCTTTCTTT
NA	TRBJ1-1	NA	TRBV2	CASSAPDSLNTEAFF	TGTGCCAGCAGTGCCCCGGACAGCCTGAACACTGAAGCTTTCTTT
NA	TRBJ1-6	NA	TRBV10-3	CAISEVGRGFTYNSPLHF	TGTGCCATCAGTGAGGTCGGCAGGGGCTTCACCTATAATTCACCCCTCCACTTT
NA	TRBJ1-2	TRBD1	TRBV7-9	CASSPPGGDGYTF	TGTGCCAGCAGCCCACCAGGGGGTGATGGCTACACCTTC
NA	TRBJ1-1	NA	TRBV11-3	CASSVTPNTEAFF	TGTGCCAGCAGCGTGACCCCGAACACTGAAGCTTTCTTT
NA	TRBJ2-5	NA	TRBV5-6	CASSATINRRETQYF	TGTGCCAGCAGCGCCACAATAAATCGGAGAGAGACCCAGTACTTC
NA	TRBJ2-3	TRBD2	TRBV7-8	CASSRTSSRTDTQYF	TGTGCCAGCAGCCGGACTAGCAGCCGCACAGATACGCAGTATTTT
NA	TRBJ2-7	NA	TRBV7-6	CASSLGGLDEQYF	TGTGCCAGCAGCTTGGGGGGGCTCGACGAGCAGTACTTC
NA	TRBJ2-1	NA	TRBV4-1	CASSQTNSYNEQFF	TGCGCCAGCAGCCAAACGAACTCCTACAATGAGCAGTTCTTC
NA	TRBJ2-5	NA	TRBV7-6	CASSPLRPQETQYF	TGTGCCAGCAGCCCCCTCCGGCCTCAAGAGACCCAGTACTTC
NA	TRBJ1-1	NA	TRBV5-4	CASSAGTATEAFF	TGTGCCAGCAGCGCCGGGACGGCTACTGAAGCTTTCTTT
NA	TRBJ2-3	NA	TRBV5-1	CASSFRGVSTDTQYF	TGCGCCAGCAGCTTCAGGGGGGTTAGCACAGATACGCAGTATTTT
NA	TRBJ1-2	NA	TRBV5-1	CASSLQGPYGYTF	TGCGCCAGCAGCTTACAGGGTCCCTATGGCTACACCTTC
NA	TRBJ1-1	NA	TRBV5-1	CASMGARKAFF	TGCGCCAGCATGGGGGCACGGAAAGCTTTCTTT
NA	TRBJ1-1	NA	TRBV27	CASSSPGARGTEAFF	TGTGCCAGCAGTTCCCCAGGGGCGCGGGGGACTGAAGCTTTCTTT
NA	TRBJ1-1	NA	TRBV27	CASSLGTEGNTEAFF	TGTGCCAGCAGTTTAGGTACAGAAGGGAACACTGAAGCTTTCTTT
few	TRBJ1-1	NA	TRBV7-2	CASSFGFTEAFF	TGTGCCAGCAGCTTCGGGTTCACTGAAGCTTTCTTT
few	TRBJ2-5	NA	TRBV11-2	CASSLDLGLPNLQETQYF	TGTGCCAGCAGCTTAGATCTGGGGCTACCAAACCTACAAGAGACCCAGTACTTC